This T cell receptor (beta chain) was retrieved from a study of T cell responses to AZD1222 COVID-19 vaccine. CDR3 size: 12 residues. Deletions cut 9 bases from V and 2 bases from J, with 7 bases between. Germline values: CDR1 ENHRY, CDR2 SYGVKD. Profiling relied on immunoSEQ multiplex PCR, and the TCRdb table lists in-frame clones only, not all of them. The sample contains some 110,000 clones, around nine tenths of which appear only once. Study-level points and caveats: No repertoire was sampled before or during the peak T cell response, only after it. Clonal diversity was possibly underestimated, and the donors were mostly white British, with more females.

The table lists this clone with a few counts. Its antigen is not known. The source is an adult who received the AZD1222 COVID-19 vaccine. The sequenced sample was peripheral blood, obtained 28 days after the second AZD1222 dose. The V gene is TRBV10-3, the J gene TRBJ2-2; no reliable D call. The CDR3 sequence is CAILSNTGELFF. The CDR3, as DNA: TGTGCCATTCTGTCCAACACCGGGGAGCTGTTTTTT.